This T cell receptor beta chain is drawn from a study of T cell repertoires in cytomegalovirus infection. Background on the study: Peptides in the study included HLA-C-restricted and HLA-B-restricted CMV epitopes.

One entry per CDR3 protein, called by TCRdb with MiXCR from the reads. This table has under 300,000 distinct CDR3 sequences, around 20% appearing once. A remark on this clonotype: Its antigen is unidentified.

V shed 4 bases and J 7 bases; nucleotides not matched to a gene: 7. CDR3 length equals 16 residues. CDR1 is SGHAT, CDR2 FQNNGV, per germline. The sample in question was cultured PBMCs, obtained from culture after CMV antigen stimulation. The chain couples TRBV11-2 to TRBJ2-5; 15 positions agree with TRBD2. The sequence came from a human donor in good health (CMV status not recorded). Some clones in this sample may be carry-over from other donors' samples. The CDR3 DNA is TGTGCCAGCAGCTCCGGACTAGCGGGAGGGGAGGCGACCCAGTACTTC. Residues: CASSSGLAGGEATQYF. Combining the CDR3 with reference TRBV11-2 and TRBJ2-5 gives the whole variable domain EAGVAQSPRYKIIEKRQSVAFWCNPISGHATLYWYQQILGQGPKLLIQFQNNGVVDDSQLPKDRFSAERLKGVDSTLKIQPAKLEDSAVYLCASSSGLAGGEATQYFGPGTRLLVL.